Listed below are T cell receptor beta chains from one sample, sequenced in a study of cytomegalovirus exposure and HLA in healthy donors. Profiling relied on immunoSEQ multiplex PCR, and the TCRdb table lists in-frame clones only, not all of them. Here the sample spans around 150,000 clones, around 78% being singletons. The sequenced sample consisted of PBMCs. The source of these receptors is a middle-aged woman in good health and CMV-seronegative. CDR3s include the opening cysteine and the closing phenylalanine or tryptophan. D genes are given only for firm matches. Size is stated for part of the rows, as once, few or many counts, or as a class when the clone is expanded.

D gene,clone size,CDR3 length,V gene,J gene,CDR3 DNA,CDR3 protein
-,-,15,TRBV7-2,TRBJ1-5,TGTGCCAGCAGCCTTCGTCAGGGGAAGGGCCAGCCCCAGCATTTT,CASSLRQGKGQPQHF
TRBD2,-,16,TRBV7-9,TRBJ2-7,TGTGCCAGCAGCTCCGGGACTAGCGGCTTCTCCTACGAGCAGTACTTC,CASSSGTSGFSYEQYF
-,few,13,TRBV29-1,TRBJ2-7,TGCAGCGTTCGCCGCAGCGAATCCTACGAGCAGTACTTC,CSVRRSESYEQYF
TRBD1,-,15,TRBV30,TRBJ2-6,TGTGCCTCGGGACAGGGCAACTCTGGGGCCAACGTCCTGACTTTC,CASGQGNSGANVLTF
-,-,13,TRBV9,TRBJ1-1,TGTGCCAGCAGCGTGGCGGTGAACACTGAAGCTTTCTTT,CASSVAVNTEAFF
TRBD2,-,13,TRBV2,TRBJ2-7,TGTGCCAGCAGATGGGCGGGGGACTACGAGCAGTACTTC,CASRWAGDYEQYF
TRBD2,-,12,TRBV9,TRBJ2-7,TGTGCCAGCAGCGTAGTTGGGGGACTACCTGTCTTC,CASSVVGGLPVF
TRBD1,-,14,TRBV19,TRBJ2-7,TGTGCCAGTAGTATGGGGACAGGCCCCTACGAGCAGTACTTC,CASSMGTGPYEQYF
TRBD1,-,15,TRBV7-8,TRBJ1-3,TGTGCCAGCAGCCCTCAGGGGGCCCTAGGAAACACCATATATTTT,CASSPQGALGNTIYF
TRBD2,-,15,TRBV28,TRBJ2-1,TGTGCCAGCAGTCCCACTAGCGGAAGCTACAATGAGCAGTTCTTC,CASSPTSGSYNEQFF
-,-,15,TRBV19,TRBJ2-7,TGTGCCAGTAGCGCTATTTTTACAGACCAGGGTGAGCAGTACTTC,CASSAIFTDQGEQYF
TRBD1,-,13,TRBV30,TRBJ1-5,TGTGCCTGGCAGGGGGAGCGCAATCAGCCCCAGCATTTT,CAWQGERNQPQHF
-,-,17,TRBV15,TRBJ1-4,TGTGCCACCAGCAGAGTGAGAGGCGGCGCAACTAATGAAAAACTGTTTTTT,CATSRVRGGATNEKLFF
TRBD1,-,15,TRBV10-2,TRBJ1-1,TGCGCCAGCAGTCCCGCCCGGGACAGGTTCACTGAAGCTTTCTTT,CASSPARDRFTEAFF
TRBD1,few,19,TRBV7-8,TRBJ1-6,TGTGCCAGCAGCTTACGCCCGACAGGGGGTAGCTCCTATAATTCACCCCTCCACTTT,CASSLRPTGGSSYNSPLHF
-,-,13,TRBV18,TRBJ2-3,TGTGCCAGCTCATTCAGGAACACAGATACGCAGTATTTT,CASSFRNTDTQYF
-,once,13,TRBV30,TRBJ2-7,TGTGCCTGGGGGGGCAACCCACCGGGTGAGCAGTACTTC,CAWGGNPPGEQYF
-,-,15,TRBV11-2,TRBJ1-1,TGTGCCAGCAGCTTACGACAGGCGGGGAACACTGAAGCTTTCTTT,CASSLRQAGNTEAFF
TRBD2,-,16,TRBV7-9,TRBJ2-2,TGTGCCAGCAGCTCGGGACTAGCGGGGAACACCGGGGAGCTGTTTTTT,CASSSGLAGNTGELFF
-,few,16,TRBV10-3,TRBJ1-5,TGTGCCATCAGTGATTTATCTACAGGGCTCAATCAGCCCCAGCATTTT,CAISDLSTGLNQPQHF
-,-,12,TRBV2,TRBJ1-4,TGTGCCAGCAGTCCGAATGCGGGGGAACTGTTTTTT,CASSPNAGELFF
TRBD2,-,15,TRBV5-4,TRBJ2-5,TGTGCCAGCAGCTCCGGGACTAGCGTTCAAGAGACCCAGTACTTC,CASSSGTSVQETQYF
TRBD1,-,15,TRBV28,TRBJ2-7,TGTGCCAGCAGTCTACCGGGACAGGGCCCCCACGAGCAGTACTTC,CASSLPGQGPHEQYF
TRBD1,-,16,TRBV19,TRBJ2-7,TGTGCCAGTAGCTACGGCTCCGGGACAGGGGAAGGCGAGCAGTACTTC,CASSYGSGTGEGEQYF
TRBD2,-,15,TRBV19,TRBJ2-7,TGTGCCAGTACCCCACTAGCGGGAGGGCCGGGGGAGCAGTACTTC,CASTPLAGGPGEQYF
TRBD1,-,14,TRBV6-5,TRBJ2-1,TGTGCCAGCAGTCGGGGACAGAGCTACAATGAGCAGTTCTTC,CASSRGQSYNEQFF
TRBD1,-,16,TRBV9,TRBJ2-3,TGTGCCAGCAGCGTAGGACAGGGGGCTAGCACAGATACGCAGTATTTT,CASSVGQGASTDTQYF
TRBD2,-,16,TRBV19,TRBJ2-1,TGTGCCAGTAGTGGCCTTGGGGGGGGCTCCTACAATGAGCAGTTCTTC,CASSGLGGGSYNEQFF
TRBD1,-,13,TRBV30,TRBJ1-3,TGTGCCTGTAGACAGGGGGCTGGAAACACCATATATTTT,CACRQGAGNTIYF
-,-,17,TRBV27,TRBJ2-6,TGTGCCAGCAGTCCCCCCGACAGACCATCTGGGGCCAACGTCCTGACTTTC,CASSPPDRPSGANVLTF
-,-,14,TRBV18,TRBJ1-1,TGTGCCAGCTCACCAGCCAACAGCAACACTGAAGCTTTCTTT,CASSPANSNTEAFF
TRBD2,-,15,TRBV30,TRBJ2-1,TGTGCCGCTTCTACTAGCGGGTACCGAGGTAATGAGCAGTTCTTC,CAASTSGYRGNEQFF
TRBD2,-,14,TRBV30,TRBJ2-7,TGTGCCTCGGCCGGGACTAGGGGCCTCAGCGAGCAGTACTTC,CASAGTRGLSEQYF
TRBD2,-,11,TRBV2,TRBJ2-1,TGTGCCAGCAGAACTAGCGGTGAGCAGTTCTTC,CASRTSGEQFF
-,-,14,TRBV7-2,TRBJ2-7,TGTGCCAGCAGCTCTCCGACTAGGGCCTACGAGCAGTACTTC,CASSSPTRAYEQYF
TRBD1,-,16,TRBV10-3,TRBJ2-5,TGTGCCATCGGGACAGGGGGCGCGGGGAACCAAGAGACCCAGTACTTC,CAIGTGGAGNQETQYF
TRBD1,-,15,TRBV6-1,TRBJ2-3,TGTGCCAGCACCTGGGACAGGGGGCGTGCAGATACGCAGTATTTT,CASTWDRGRADTQYF
-,-,15,TRBV7-3,TRBJ2-3,TGTGCCAGCAGCTTAGGGGGGGCCGGCACAGATACGCAGTATTTT,CASSLGGAGTDTQYF
TRBD2,-,16,TRBV19,TRBJ2-2,TGTGCCAGTAGAACCCGGACTAGCGGGAACACCGGGGAGCTGTTTTTT,CASRTRTSGNTGELFF
-,-,13,TRBV9,TRBJ2-7,TGTGCCAGCAGCGCCCCCCCAAAGACAGAGCAGTACTTC,CASSAPPKTEQYF
TRBD1,once,15,TRBV5-8,TRBJ2-7,TGTGCCAGCAGCTTTGTCGGGACAGTTTCCTACGAGCAGTACTTC,CASSFVGTVSYEQYF
-,once,13,TRBV9,TRBJ1-2,TGTGCCAGCAGCCTACGGCGGTCCGGGGGCTACACCTTC,CASSLRRSGGYTF
TRBD2,-,15,TRBV7-3,TRBJ2-1,TGTGCCAGCAGCTCTTTTCGGCGGGAGAGGGATGAGCAGTTCTTC,CASSSFRRERDEQFF
-,-,16,TRBV5-4,TRBJ1-1,TGTGCCAGCAGCCGACAAATAACCGTCAAGAACACTGAAGCTTTCTTT,CASSRQITVKNTEAFF
TRBD1,few,14,TRBV6-1,TRBJ1-1,TGTGCCAGCAGTCCCGGGACAGGGGGCACTGAAGCTTTCTTT,CASSPGTGGTEAFF